This T cell receptor (beta chain) came from a study of blood T cells in healthy people across ages (dated by TCRdb to 2014 to 2015). With respect to the entire study: In model experiments, template switching captured roughly one uniquely barcoded TCR beta cDNA molecule for every two T cells. Using deep sequencing normalized with unique cDNA molecular identifiers, the study measured how TCR beta repertoire diversity changes with age. Four age groups were formed from the donors: young (average 16 years), middle-aged (just under 40), aged (roughly 58) and long-lived (less than 85). To avoid experimental bias, donors of different ages were spread randomly across the sequencing lanes. Two additional independent replicas of 1 million unique cDNA reads from the same blood draw were analyzed for two donors (one aged 18 to 30 and one aged 80 or older). Study-wide findings and limitations: Conclusive comparison of naive and antigen-experienced compartments was prevented by the profiling of bulk unsorted PBMCs. Observed TCR beta diversity per million T cells fell roughly linearly with age, and a significant reduction was already apparent by age roughly 40. The long-lived group showed more naive CD4+ T cells, fewer expanded clones and increased TCR diversity than the aged group, suggesting age selection. Estimates of total diversity from one million sequenced T cells were regarded as lower bounds and underestimates. There was a strong correlation between observed TCR beta diversity and the percentage of naive T cells measured by flow cytometry. Because the CMV infection status of the donors was unknown, age-related changes in expanded clonotypes may potentially have been confounded.

This clonotype appeared a few times. The target of this receptor is not known. A junction boundary mismatches the germline segment, possibly from a read error. Spanning cysteine to phenylalanine, the CDR3 consists of 14 amino acids. The CDR3 DNA has 42 bases and is translated from base 1. Looking up the germline V gene yields CDR1 SGHDT and CDR2 YYEEEE. Systemically healthy Caucasian individuals from Russia, around 39 in total and aged about 6 to 100 years, were included as donors. Each donor gave ten milliliters of peripheral blood, collected into EDTA-treated Vacutainer tubes. Ficoll-Paque density-gradient centrifugation was used to isolate PBMCs, with at least 6.5 million per sample. Trizol reagent was used to extract total RNA from the PBMCs, yielding at least 6 micrograms per sample. For every donor, an aliquot of PBMCs went through flow cytometry to measure the percentages of naive CD45RAhigh/CD27high T cells.

Receptor libraries were prepared by 5' RACE. TCRdb names Illumina HiSeq 2500 as the instrument used. A second PCR of roughly 7 to 11 cycles was performed with a sample-barcoded 5' primer and a J-beta primer mix. A template-switch 5' adaptor carrying 12 random nucleotides introduced a unique molecular identifier onto each TCR beta cDNA molecule. At least 2.5 million CDR3-containing paired-end reads were obtained from each sample. First-strand cDNA was synthesized from all RNA with the Mint cDNA synthesis kit, primed by a TRBC-specific oligonucleotide. After uracil-DNA glycosylase treatment, a first 18-cycle PCR used universal primers M1SS and BC2_uni_R on all cDNA. In the paper's pipeline: Each sample was normalized by randomly selecting 1 million high-quality reads, each carrying a distinct molecular identifier. Reads with shared molecular identifiers were discarded instead of being binned into consensus sequences. MiTCR, set to a Q25 quality threshold and the strictest error-elimination algorithm, was used for CDR3 identification, clonotype clustering and error correction. Lower-bound total TCR beta diversity was estimated with a nonparametric unseen species model using Euler transformation. TCRdb passed the public sequencing reads through fastp at Q25 and MiXCR, retaining productive beta sequences. Each record represents a unique CDR3 protein, reported with the most common genes and DNA among its rows. TCRdb, not the original authors, processed these V and J calls. The sample includes around 850,000 distinct CDR3 sequences, with about 36% observed a single time. 10% to 15% of the sample goes to the ten largest clones.

Sequenced input: blood. The rearrangement joined TRBV5-6 to TRBJ1-5, with 7 middle bases fitting TRBD1. The origin of this receptor is a young man in good health. This receptor has the CDR3 CAGSGGTDNQPQHF. The DNA sequence is as follows: TGTGCCGGCAGCGGCGGGACAGACAATCAGCCCCAGCATTTT. The full variable domain, with segments outside the CDR3 supplied by the reference TRBV5-6 and TRBJ1-5 proteins, appears as DAGVTQSPTHLIKTRGQQVTLRCSPKSGHDTVSWYQQALGQGPQFIFQYYEEEERQRGNFPDRFSGHQFPNYSSELNVNALLLGDSALYLCAGSGGTDNQPQHFGDGTRLSIL.